A selection of T cell receptor beta chains follows, all from one sample in a study of blood T cells in healthy people across ages. A single record per CDR3 protein comes from TCRdb applying MiXCR to the 5' RACE reads. The sample has more than 1.4 million distinct CDR3 sequences; 40% to 50% are singletons. The sequencing sample was made of blood. The receptors come from a woman aged 18-30 years in good health. The CDR3 runs from the conserved cysteine through the conserved F or W. Each record gives: CDR3 protein, V gene.

CDR3: CASRTSAFDTQYF
V: TRBV2

CDR3: CASSQGLVSGEQFF
V: TRBV3-1

CDR3: CAGSEMDGLPYGYTF
V: TRBV6-1

CDR3: CSVELTSTDTQYF
V: TRBV29-1

CDR3: CASSHRRGRGETQYF
V: TRBV3-1

CDR3: CASSLGQTEQYF
V: TRBV14

CDR3: CASSDLWDRDITNYGYTF
V: TRBV6-4

CDR3: CASSYLGGTDTDTQYF
V: TRBV6-5

CDR3: CATSDGDRVQPQHF
V: TRBV24-1

CDR3: CASSSGTSGTGEQFF
V: TRBV11-3

CDR3: CSVALRRDTEAFF
V: TRBV29-1

CDR3: CASSVGGVADNEQFF
V: TRBV9

CDR3: CASSPPTGTGFYEQYF
V: TRBV7-9

CDR3: CASSRNSLLNYGYTF
V: TRBV7-2

CDR3: CASSLGVGKQNQPQHF
V: TRBV5-1

CDR3: CASSTGLAGGQDEQFF
V: TRBV3-1

CDR3: CASSVATGANYGYTF
V: TRBV9

CDR3: CASSPGATEGNEQFF
V: TRBV5-1

CDR3: CASSQFPTGKPSYEQYF
V: TRBV4-2

CDR3: CATSRERGVKGRNNEQYF
V: TRBV15

CDR3: CASSQEPGTSDTDTQYF
V: TRBV3-1

CDR3: CASSQDLLGEQFF
V: TRBV14

CDR3: CSGIRQGGTGELFF
V: TRBV20-1

CDR3: CASSVDSGSYEQYF
V: TRBV9

CDR3: CASAGPRQGDGTEAFF
V: TRBV27

CDR3: CASSFCNGTYSCWWQYF
V: TRBV27

CDR3: CASSLESSAEAFF
V: TRBV5-1

CDR3: CASSPRGEQYF
V: TRBV6-2/TRBV6-3

CDR3: CASSIQVRGTYEQYF
V: TRBV6-1

CDR3: CSVGTQETQYF
V: TRBV29-1

CDR3: CASGQSGIGEKLFF
V: TRBV7-8

CDR3: CASSPLGTGVETQYF
V: TRBV25-1

CDR3: CASGDSGRTQGLSYGYTF
V: TRBV12-3/TRBV12-4

CDR3: CSVEAGNYGYTF
V: TRBV29-1

CDR3: CASSPSGAPYNEQFF
V: TRBV9

CDR3: CATSRDAQGEQYF
V: TRBV15

CDR3: CASSLGQGWEQFF
V: TRBV11-2

CDR3: CASSFRARTEAFF
V: TRBV7-9

CDR3: CASSQRQATMNTEAFF
V: TRBV4-1

CDR3: CASSRRDNQETQYF
V: TRBV6-6